This TCR beta chain is from a study of shared clonotypes between healthy human individuals. V was clipped by 4 bases and J by 7 bases; unmatched bases: 9. Germline values: CDR1 SGHVS, CDR2 FQNEAQ. This CDR3 spans 16 amino acids. CD45RO-negative cells were positively selected for CCR7, leaving out terminally differentiated effector memory CD45RA+ cells. Concerning this clone: What it binds is unknown.

Study-wide results and limits: Larger estimated richness was generally recorded for naive subsets relative to memory subsets. Sequencing of the sorted subsets was shown by rarefaction to be incomplete despite large depth.

The study ran the assay at deep level. Here immunoSEQ multiplex PCR was the method, and the copy in TCRdb shows in-frame clones only, minus some. The table has over 2,000,000 clones, approximately 92% seen once. The clonotype was recovered from a man aged 18 to 35 in good health. Some clones in this sample may be carry-over from other donors' samples. The chain is built from TRBV7-8 and TRBJ1-3; TRBD1 matches 11 bases. Sequencing was performed on naive CD8+ T cells from PBMCs. Written as DNA, the CDR3 is TGTGCCAGCAGCTCAGGGGGACAGGGGGGTTGGAACACCATATATTTT. Translating it yields CASSSGGQGGWNTIYF.